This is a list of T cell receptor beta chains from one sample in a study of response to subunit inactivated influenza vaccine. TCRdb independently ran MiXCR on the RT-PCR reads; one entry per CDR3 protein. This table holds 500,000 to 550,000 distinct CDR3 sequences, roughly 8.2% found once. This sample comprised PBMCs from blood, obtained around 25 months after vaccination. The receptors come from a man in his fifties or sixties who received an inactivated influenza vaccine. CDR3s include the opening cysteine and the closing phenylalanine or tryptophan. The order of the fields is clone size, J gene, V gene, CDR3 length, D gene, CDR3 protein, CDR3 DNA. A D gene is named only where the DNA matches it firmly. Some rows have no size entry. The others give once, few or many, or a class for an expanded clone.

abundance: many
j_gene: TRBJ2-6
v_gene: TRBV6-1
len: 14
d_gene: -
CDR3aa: CASRQLSGANVLTF
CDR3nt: TGTGCCAGCAGGCAACTCTCTGGGGCCAACGTCCTGACTTTC

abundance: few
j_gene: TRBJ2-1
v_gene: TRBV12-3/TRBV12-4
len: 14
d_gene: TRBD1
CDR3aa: CASSLRGQVVEQFF
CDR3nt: TGTGCCAGCAGTTTAAGGGGACAGGTTGTTGAGCAGTTCTTC

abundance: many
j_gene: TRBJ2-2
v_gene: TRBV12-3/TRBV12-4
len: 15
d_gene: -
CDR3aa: CASSFRDANTGELFF
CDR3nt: TGTGCCAGCAGTTTCAGGGACGCGAACACCGGGGAGCTGTTTTTT

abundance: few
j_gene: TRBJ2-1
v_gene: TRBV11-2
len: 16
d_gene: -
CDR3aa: CASSLMVRGSYNEQFF
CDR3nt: TGTGCCAGCAGCCTGATGGTCCGGGGATCCTACAATGAGCAGTTCTTC

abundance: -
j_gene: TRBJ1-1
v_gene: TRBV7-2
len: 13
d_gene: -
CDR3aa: CASSRGLRPEAFF
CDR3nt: TGTGCCAGCAGCCGGGGACTGCGCCCTGAAGCTTTCTTT

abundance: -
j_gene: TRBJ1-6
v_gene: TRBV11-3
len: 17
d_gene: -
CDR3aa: CASSFEKFFPGDSPLHF
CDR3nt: TGTGCCAGCAGCTTCGAAAAATTTTTCCCCGGGGATTCACCCCTCCACTTT

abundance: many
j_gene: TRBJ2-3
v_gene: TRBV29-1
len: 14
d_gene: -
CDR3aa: CSVGVGQSTDTQYF
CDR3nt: TGCAGCGTTGGGGTGGGACAAAGCACAGATACGCAGTATTTT

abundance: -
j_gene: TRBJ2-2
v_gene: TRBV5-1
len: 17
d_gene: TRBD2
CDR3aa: CASSRVPSGRANGELFF
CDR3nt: TGCGCCAGCAGCCGGGTCCCTAGCGGGAGGGCCAACGGGGAGCTGTTTTTT

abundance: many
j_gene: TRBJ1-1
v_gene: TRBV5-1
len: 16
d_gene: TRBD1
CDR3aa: CASSMGQGGRDTEAFF
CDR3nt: TGCGCCAGCAGCATGGGACAGGGTGGCCGGGACACTGAAGCTTTCTTT

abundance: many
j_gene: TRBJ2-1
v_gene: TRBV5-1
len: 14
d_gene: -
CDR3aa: CASSYRGGGDEQFF
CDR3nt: TGCGCCAGCAGCTACCGCGGGGGCGGGGATGAGCAGTTCTTC